A selection of T cell receptor beta chains follows, all from one sample in a study of OX40 agonist ivuxolimab in advanced cancers. The repertoire was sequenced with immunoSEQ multiplex PCR; TCRdb's copy has only in-frame clones and lacks some. In the table there are 70,000 to 75,000 clones, around four fifths of which are singletons. Sequenced here: CD4+ or CD8+ T cells sorted from blood, sampled in a trial of the OX40 agonist ivuxolimab. The source is an adult with an advanced solid tumor such as melanoma, head and neck, liver or kidney cancer. CDR3s include the opening cysteine and the closing phenylalanine or tryptophan. Fields, in order: D gene, clone size, V gene, J gene, CDR3 DNA, CDR3 protein. The D gene is left open where the match is weak. Clone size is stated in some rows and not others, as once, few, many or a class when expanded.

d_call: TRBD1
clone_size: -
v_call: TRBV5-1
j_call: TRBJ1-1
cdr3_nt: TGCGCCAGCAGCCCGAGGGACAGGAGGAACACTGAAGCTTTCTTT
cdr3_aa: CASSPRDRRNTEAFF

d_call: -
clone_size: -
v_call: TRBV7-9
j_call: TRBJ2-5
cdr3_nt: TGTGCCAGCAGCTTAATATTAGGAGAGACCCAGTACTTC
cdr3_aa: CASSLILGETQYF

d_call: -
clone_size: many
v_call: TRBV5-1
j_call: TRBJ1-4
cdr3_nt: TGCGCCAGCAGCTTCGGGGGGGAGGCTGAAAAACTGTTTTTT
cdr3_aa: CASSFGGEAEKLFF

d_call: TRBD2
clone_size: -
v_call: TRBV9
j_call: TRBJ2-1
cdr3_nt: TGTGCCAGCAGCGAGAGACTAGCGGGAGGGGGCAATGAGCAGTTCTTC
cdr3_aa: CASSERLAGGGNEQFF

d_call: -
clone_size: -
v_call: TRBV18
j_call: TRBJ1-4
cdr3_nt: TGTGCCAGCTCACCTGCGTCCGCGTACGGGAATGAAAAACTGTTTTTT
cdr3_aa: CASSPASAYGNEKLFF

d_call: -
clone_size: -
v_call: TRBV7-9
j_call: TRBJ1-1
cdr3_nt: TGTGCCAGCAGCCTTGGGCTAGGGGCTCGGAACACTGAAGCTTTCTTT
cdr3_aa: CASSLGLGARNTEAFF

d_call: TRBD1
clone_size: -
v_call: TRBV11-2
j_call: TRBJ1-2
cdr3_nt: TGTGCCAGCAGCTTAGAGACAGGGGTTTACTATGGCTACACCTTC
cdr3_aa: CASSLETGVYYGYTF

d_call: -
clone_size: -
v_call: TRBV4-2
j_call: TRBJ1-2
cdr3_nt: TGTGCCAGCAGCCCGGGGGGGGTCCGAGGCTACACCTTC
cdr3_aa: CASSPGGVRGYTF

d_call: TRBD1
clone_size: -
v_call: TRBV28
j_call: TRBJ1-3
cdr3_nt: TGTGCCAGCACCTCGGACAGGGGAACTGGAAACACCATATATTTT
cdr3_aa: CASTSDRGTGNTIYF

d_call: TRBD2
clone_size: few
v_call: TRBV7-2
j_call: TRBJ2-3
cdr3_nt: TGTGCCAGCAGCCCCACTAGCGGGGGGGCGAGGGTTACGCAGTATTTT
cdr3_aa: CASSPTSGGARVTQYF

d_call: -
clone_size: -
v_call: TRBV18
j_call: TRBJ1-5
cdr3_nt: TGTGCCAGCTCACTTCACCAGGGGTCAGGAGAGCCCCAGCATTTT
cdr3_aa: CASSLHQGSGEPQHF

d_call: -
clone_size: -
v_call: TRBV7-9
j_call: TRBJ2-4
cdr3_nt: TGTGCCAGCAGTCAAGGGTCGGAAAACATTCAGTACTTC
cdr3_aa: CASSQGSENIQYF

d_call: TRBD1
clone_size: once
v_call: TRBV30
j_call: TRBJ2-7
cdr3_nt: TGTGCCTGGGGGTGGACAGGGGGGAGCTACGAGCAGTACTTC
cdr3_aa: CAWGWTGGSYEQYF

d_call: -
clone_size: few
v_call: TRBV6-6
j_call: TRBJ1-3
cdr3_nt: TGTGCCAGCAGTTACGAAGGGTCTTCTGGAAACACCATATATTTT
cdr3_aa: CASSYEGSSGNTIYF

d_call: TRBD1
clone_size: -
v_call: TRBV5-1
j_call: TRBJ1-2
cdr3_nt: TGCGCCAGCAGCTTGGGGCCAACAGGGGCCGATGGCTACACCTTC
cdr3_aa: CASSLGPTGADGYTF

d_call: -
clone_size: -
v_call: TRBV27
j_call: TRBJ1-5
cdr3_nt: TGTGCCAGCAGCTCCCAATTCAATCAGCCCCAGCATTTT
cdr3_aa: CASSSQFNQPQHF

d_call: -
clone_size: -
v_call: TRBV5-3
j_call: TRBJ1-4
cdr3_nt: TGTGCCAGAAGCCGACCGGGACCCCGAGGGGATGGTGAAAAACTGTTTTTT
cdr3_aa: CARSRPGPRGDGEKLFF

d_call: -
clone_size: -
v_call: TRBV9
j_call: TRBJ1-1
cdr3_nt: TGTGCCAGCAGCCTGGGGCTGGGGGGTTTTGACACTGAAGCTTTCTTT
cdr3_aa: CASSLGLGGFDTEAFF

d_call: TRBD1
clone_size: -
v_call: TRBV19
j_call: TRBJ1-2
cdr3_nt: TGTGCCAGTACCAGGGGGAGTAACTATGGCTACACCTTC
cdr3_aa: CASTRGSNYGYTF

d_call: -
clone_size: -
v_call: TRBV18
j_call: TRBJ1-2
cdr3_nt: TGTGCCAGCTCACCACCAGGGGGACTTCTATATGGCTACACCTTC
cdr3_aa: CASSPPGGLLYGYTF

d_call: -
clone_size: -
v_call: TRBV6-1
j_call: TRBJ1-3
cdr3_nt: TGTGCCAGCACCGCCGGAGGGTCTGGAAACACCATATATTTT
cdr3_aa: CASTAGGSGNTIYF

d_call: TRBD2
clone_size: -
v_call: TRBV4-1
j_call: TRBJ2-3
cdr3_nt: TGCGCCAGCAGCCCGGGACTAGCGGGGGCCCCAGTCACAGATACGCAGTATTTT
cdr3_aa: CASSPGLAGAPVTDTQYF

d_call: TRBD2
clone_size: -
v_call: TRBV2
j_call: TRBJ2-1
cdr3_nt: TGTGCCAGTCCGACCGGGACTAGTACTATGAATGAGCAGTTCTTC
cdr3_aa: CASPTGTSTMNEQFF

d_call: TRBD1
clone_size: -
v_call: TRBV6-6
j_call: TRBJ2-7
cdr3_nt: TGTGCCAGCAGTGCCGGGACAGCTCCTGGGGAGCAGTACTTC
cdr3_aa: CASSAGTAPGEQYF

d_call: -
clone_size: -
v_call: TRBV7-2
j_call: TRBJ2-3
cdr3_nt: TGTGCCAGCAGCTTAGCCCTGGTCGGTACGCAGTATTTT
cdr3_aa: CASSLALVGTQYF

d_call: -
clone_size: -
v_call: TRBV6-5
j_call: TRBJ2-3
cdr3_nt: TGTGCCAGCAGCCCCCGGATAGATACGCAGTATTTT
cdr3_aa: CASSPRIDTQYF

d_call: TRBD2
clone_size: -
v_call: TRBV4-2
j_call: TRBJ2-3
cdr3_nt: TGTGCCAGCAGCCAGACTTACGGGACTAGTCCCACAGATACGCAGTATTTT
cdr3_aa: CASSQTYGTSPTDTQYF

d_call: -
clone_size: -
v_call: TRBV25-1
j_call: TRBJ2-1
cdr3_nt: TGTGCCAGCACATCGAGCAGCCTGGTCATTCAGTTCTTC
cdr3_aa: CASTSSSLVIQFF

d_call: TRBD1
clone_size: -
v_call: TRBV18
j_call: TRBJ1-1
cdr3_nt: TGTGCCAGCTCTTCCTTGACAGGGAGTGTTGACACTGAAGCTTTCTTT
cdr3_aa: CASSSLTGSVDTEAFF